This is a list of T cell receptor beta chains from one sample in a study of Ad26.COV2.S vaccination and SARS-CoV-2 variants. Assay used: immunoSEQ multiplex PCR; TCRdb lists only in-frame clones, some missing. The top ten hold roughly 15% of the sample, which has about 94,000 clones, 82% seen once. The sample consisted of peripheral blood, taken after recovery from COVID-19. These receptors were taken from a human donor who had recovered from COVID-19. The CDR3 runs from the conserved cysteine through the conserved F or W. D genes are given only for firm matches. The size field is filled for only some rows; it gives once, few, many or a size class.

D gene | J gene | V gene | clone size | CDR3 protein | CDR3 DNA
- | TRBJ1-4 | TRBV28 | - | CASSPLDRFEKLFF | TGTGCCAGCAGTCCCCTTGACCGTTTTGAAAAACTGTTTTTT
- | TRBJ1-2 | TRBV29-1 | - | CSVLNYGYTF | TGCAGCGTCCTTAACTATGGCTACACCTTC
- | TRBJ2-7 | TRBV19 | - | CASSGRPKGFYEQYF | TGTGCCAGTAGTGGCCGCCCAAAGGGCTTCTACGAGCAGTACTTC
- | TRBJ1-1 | TRBV9 | few | CASSPRSGVLNTEAFF | TGTGCCAGCAGCCCTCGTTCAGGGGTTCTGAACACTGAAGCTTTCTTT
TRBD2 | TRBJ2-5 | TRBV27 | - | CASSAGTSGRILGETQYF | TGTGCCAGCAGTGCCGGGACTAGCGGGAGAATCCTGGGGGAGACCCAGTACTTC
- | TRBJ1-2 | TRBV28 | - | CASSLRRNDGYTF | TGTGCCAGCAGTTTACGAAGGAACGATGGCTACACCTTC
- | TRBJ2-3 | TRBV7-3 | - | CASSPWGNRDTDTQYF | TGTGCCAGCAGCCCCTGGGGAAACAGGGACACAGATACGCAGTATTTT
- | TRBJ2-1 | TRBV7-2 | - | CASSSSSRQFF | TGTGCCAGCAGCTCGTCGTCCAGGCAGTTCTTC
- | TRBJ2-1 | TRBV9 | few | CASSVPPEGAYKQFF | TGTGCCAGCAGCGTACCCCCGGAAGGGGCGTATAAGCAGTTCTTC
- | TRBJ2-7 | TRBV7-3 | - | CASSLSAEGEQYF | TGTGCCAGCAGCCTAAGTGCGGAGGGGGAGCAGTACTTC
- | TRBJ2-3 | TRBV19 | - | CASSMAGATDTQYF | TGTGCCAGTAGTATGGCGGGGGCCACAGATACGCAGTATTTT
- | TRBJ2-2 | TRBV29-1 | - | CSVGSGGITGELFF | TGCAGCGTCGGGAGCGGAGGCATCACCGGGGAGCTGTTTTTT
TRBD1 | TRBJ1-4 | TRBV9 | - | CASSVALGTDEKLFF | TGTGCCAGCAGCGTAGCTCTGGGGACAGATGAAAAACTGTTTTTT
- | TRBJ2-1 | TRBV4-3 | - | CASSQTPSYNEQFF | TGCGCCAGCAGCCAAACTCCATCCTACAATGAGCAGTTCTTC
TRBD1 | TRBJ2-7 | TRBV27 | once | CASKSWTGEGEQYF | TGTGCCAGCAAGAGTTGGACAGGGGAAGGCGAGCAGTACTTC
TRBD2 | TRBJ2-2 | TRBV19 | - | CASTGRAAGELFF | TGTGCCAGTACAGGGAGGGCCGCCGGGGAGCTGTTTTTT
TRBD1 | TRBJ1-2 | TRBV28 | - | CASVDRGRGYGYTF | TGTGCCAGCGTGGACAGGGGTAGGGGCTATGGCTACACCTTC
TRBD2 | TRBJ2-7 | TRBV28 | - | CASGRGGRYEQYF | TGTGCCAGCGGGCGGGGGGGGCGCTACGAGCAGTACTTC
TRBD2 | TRBJ2-1 | TRBV7-9 | - | CASSFIPGLAGYNEQFF | TGTGCCAGCAGCTTCATACCCGGGCTAGCGGGGTACAATGAGCAGTTCTTC
- | TRBJ2-7 | TRBV11-3 | - | CASSLPTGASYEQYF | TGTGCCAGCTCCCTTCCCACGGGAGCCAGCTACGAGCAGTACTTC
- | TRBJ2-1 | TRBV23-1 | - | CASSRDIPYNEQFF | TGCGCCAGCAGTCGGGATATTCCCTACAATGAGCAGTTCTTC
- | TRBJ1-3 | TRBV7-8 | - | CASSPRPDSGRSLSGNTIYF | TGTGCCAGCAGCCCCAGGCCCGACTCAGGACGGAGCCTCTCTGGAAACACCATATATTTT